The sequence of this TCR beta chain was determined in a study of T cells in localized non-small cell lung cancer. General observations from the study: Investigators sequenced only a single tumor region, leaving heterogeneity possible. Appearances in adjacent lung were noted for a median about 50 of the top 100 tumor clones. Tumor trailed uninvolved adjacent lung in T cell clonality, which peaked there.

In regard to this clone: The antigen is unknown.

J was trimmed by 6 bases and V by 6 bases; bases with no gene match: 8. The CDR3 covers 13 residues. Germline-derived CDR1 and CDR2 are SGHAT and FQNNGV. Here immunoSEQ multiplex PCR was the method, and the copy in TCRdb shows in-frame clones only, minus some. Altogether 40,000 or so clones are present, around 86% being singletons, with the ten largest covering approximately 6%. Source: peripheral blood, taken before any cancer treatment. J is TRBJ2-7 and V is TRBV11-2; 7 nucleotides match TRBD1. This TCR was recovered from a man aged 35 to 69 with stage I lung adenocarcinoma. The CDR3, as DNA: TGTGCCAGCAGTAGGGGGCAGGATCGCGAGCAGTACTTC. It specifies CASSRGQDREQYF. Full variable domain (missing parts from reference TRBV11-2 and TRBJ2-7): EAGVAQSPRYKIIEKRQSVAFWCNPISGHATLYWYQQILGQGPKLLIQFQNNGVVDDSQLPKDRFSAERLKGVDSTLKIQPAKLEDSAVYLCASSRGQDREQYFGPGTRLTVT.